The rows below give T cell receptor beta chains drawn from one sample of a study of shared clonotypes between healthy human individuals. Sequenced by immunoSEQ multiplex PCR; TCRdb stores in-frame clones only, minus some. Of 1.5 million to 2.5 million clones in the sample, 85% to 95% were seen once. Material: naive CD8+ T cells sorted from blood. The receptors come from a man aged 18 to 30 in good health. CDR3s include the opening cysteine and the closing phenylalanine or tryptophan. The D gene is left open where the match is weak. Size is stated for part of the rows, as once, few or many counts, or as a class when the clone is expanded.

>NA|NA|TRBV25-1|TRBJ2-7
TGTGCCAGTGAGGGACCAGACTACGAGCAGTACTTC
CASEGPDYEQYF
>NA|NA|TRBV27|TRBJ2-2
TGTGCCAGCAGTCCCCATTTCTCCGGGACTCAGTTTTTT
CASSPHFSGTQFF
>NA|NA|TRBV7-9|TRBJ1-4
TGTGCCAGCAGCTCTTTCGGTGCTGGAGAGGAAAAACTGTTTTTT
CASSSFGAGEEKLFF
>NA|NA|TRBV13|TRBJ2-5
TGTGCCAGCAGCTTAGCAGCGGCCCTCTTGGAGACCCAGTACTTC
CASSLAAALLETQYF
>NA|NA|TRBV13|TRBJ1-4
TGTGCCAGCAGCGCGACAGAGTATAATGAAAAACTGTTTTTT
CASSATEYNEKLFF
>NA|NA|TRBV25-1|TRBJ1-2
TGTGCCAGCAGTCTTGGGGGGCTCGGGTATGGCTACACCTTC
CASSLGGLGYGYTF
>NA|NA|TRBV27|TRBJ1-1
TGTGCCAGCAGTTTGGGCAGTATGAACACTGAAGCTTTCTTT
CASSLGSMNTEAFF
>NA|NA|TRBV7-9|TRBJ1-1
TGTGCCAGCAGCTCCCCCTCTTGGGTAAACACTGAAGCTTTCTTT
CASSSPSWVNTEAFF
>TRBD2|NA|TRBV10-2|TRBJ2-3
TGCGCCGGAAGCGGGGGGCCGGGAGATACGCAGTATTTT
CAGSGGPGDTQYF
>NA|NA|TRBV5-6|TRBJ2-7
TGTGCCAGCAGCTTGGGTACCGCTCGGGAGCAGTACTTC
CASSLGTAREQYF
>TRBD1|NA|TRBV6-1|TRBJ1-5
TGTGCCAGTGGGGCAGACAGGGGAGGCAATCAGCCCCAGCATTTT
CASGADRGGNQPQHF
>NA|NA|TRBV4-3|TRBJ1-2
TGCGCCAGCAGCCAAGTGGATTCTTTTCGAGGGTACACCTTC
CASSQVDSFRGYTF
>TRBD1|once|TRBV27|TRBJ2-7
TGTGCCAGCAGTTTAGGGGGACAGGGACCCTACGAGCAGTACTTC
CASSLGGQGPYEQYF
>NA|NA|TRBV27|TRBJ1-5
TGTGCCAGCAGTTTATTATCCGGTGGGCCCCAGCATTTT
CASSLLSGGPQHF
>NA|NA|TRBV30|TRBJ1-5
TGTGCCTGGAGTGGGGCCTGTAGGCATTTT
CAWSGACRHF
>TRBD2|NA|TRBV7-2|TRBJ2-1
TGTGCCAGCAGCCCCGGGACTAGCGGGAGGTTCTACAATGAGCAGTTCTTC
CASSPGTSGRFYNEQFF
>NA|NA|TRBV18|TRBJ2-5
TGTGCCAGCTCTGACCTGGACATTCAAGAGACCCAGTACTTC
CASSDLDIQETQYF
>NA|NA|TRBV5-5|TRBJ1-1
TGTGCCAGCAGCTTGAGTGGCACTGAAGCTTTCTTT
CASSLSGTEAFF
>TRBD1|NA|TRBV11-2|TRBJ2-5
TGTGCCAGCAGGTGGACAGGGGGCCAAGAGACCCAGTACTTC
CASRWTGGQETQYF
>TRBD2|NA|TRBV14|TRBJ2-5
TGTGCCAGCAGCCAAGAATTGGTGCCGGGACTAGCGGTGACAGATTTCCAAGAGACCCAGTACTTC
CASSQELVPGLAVTDFQETQYF
>NA|once|TRBV11-2|TRBJ2-7
TGTGCCAGCAGCTTAGGCGGGCTGAGCTCCTACGAGCAGTACTTC
CASSLGGLSSYEQYF
>NA|once|TRBV6-5|TRBJ1-4
TGTGCCAGCAGTAGGACCTCACCCAATGAAAAACTGTTTTTT
CASSRTSPNEKLFF
>TRBD2|NA|TRBV27|TRBJ2-7
TGTGCCAGCAGTTTATCGCCGGGGGGCTACGAGCAGTACTTC
CASSLSPGGYEQYF
>NA|once|TRBV10-1|TRBJ2-2
TGCGCCAGCAGTGATTCAGGGACCGGGGAGCTGTTTTTT
CASSDSGTGELFF
>NA|NA|TRBV27|TRBJ2-4
TGTGCCAGCAGATCTACAGCAGCCAAAAACATTCAGTACTTC
CASRSTAAKNIQYF
>NA|NA|TRBV9|TRBJ2-3
TGTGCCAGCAGCGTAAGCGGGTCGATCACAGATACGCAGTATTTT
CASSVSGSITDTQYF
>NA|NA|TRBV4-3|TRBJ2-2
TGCGCCAGCAGCCAAGTTACTTCGACCGGGGAGCTGTTTTTT
CASSQVTSTGELFF
>TRBD1|NA|TRBV7-6|TRBJ2-7
TGTGCCAGCAGCTATTACTCCGGGACAGGAATGTACTTC
CASSYYSGTGMYF
>TRBD1|once|TRBV19|TRBJ2-7
TGTGCCAGTAGTAGAATCGCGAGGGGACAGTTCCGGGACCAGCCCTACGAGCAGTACTTC
CASSRIARGQFRDQPYEQYF
>TRBD2|NA|TRBV7-9|TRBJ2-5
TGTGCCAGCAGCGCTCAGACTAGCGGGGAACAAGAGACCCAGTACTTC
CASSAQTSGEQETQYF
>TRBD2|NA|TRBV7-9|TRBJ2-2
TGTGCCAGCAGCTTTGGTAGCGGGGGAAACACCGGGGAGCTGTTTTTT
CASSFGSGGNTGELFF
>NA|NA|TRBV11-2|TRBJ2-5
TGTGCCAGCAGCTTTTTGGGGGAGACCCAGTACTTC
CASSFLGETQYF
>TRBD2|NA|TRBV11-2|TRBJ2-7
TGTGCCAGCAGCCTCGGACTAGCGAACTCCTACGAGCAGTACTTC
CASSLGLANSYEQYF
>TRBD1|NA|TRBV7-6|TRBJ2-7
TGTGCCAGCAGCTTATTAGGTTCAGGGGGCTTCTACGAGCAGTACTTC
CASSLLGSGGFYEQYF
>NA|few|TRBV6-1|TRBJ2-7
TGTGCCAGCAGTCATAGGGGCTCCTACGAGCAGTACTTC
CASSHRGSYEQYF
>NA|NA|TRBV15|TRBJ1-2
TGTGCCACCAGCAGAGATCTGGCGGGGGCGATCTATGGCTACACCTTC
CATSRDLAGAIYGYTF
>NA|NA|TRBV7-9|TRBJ2-1
TGTGCCAGCAGCTTCCCCGGATTTTTGAATGAGCAGTTCTTC
CASSFPGFLNEQFF
>TRBD1|NA|TRBV19|TRBJ2-7
TGTGCCAGTACCTATAAACCAGGGGGACCAATTTACGAGCAGTACTTC
CASTYKPGGPIYEQYF
>NA|NA|TRBV29-1|TRBJ2-2
TGCAGCGTTGAACGACCGAACACCGGGGAGCTGTTTTTT
CSVERPNTGELFF
>NA|NA|TRBV5-1|TRBJ2-1
TGCGCCAGCAGCCCGACACCAAATTCCTACAATGAGCAGTTCTTC
CASSPTPNSYNEQFF
>TRBD2|NA|TRBV7-9|TRBJ2-5
TGTGCCAGCAGCTTAGGGGTGGTAGCGGGGCAAGAGACCCAGTACTTC
CASSLGVVAGQETQYF
>NA|once|TRBV29-1|TRBJ2-7
TGCAGCGGGCTAGGGACCTCCGCCGGTACCTACGAGCAGTACTTC
CSGLGTSAGTYEQYF
>NA|NA|TRBV5-1|TRBJ2-1
TGCGCCAGCAGCGGCCCGAACTACAATGAGCAGTTCTTC
CASSGPNYNEQFF
>NA|NA|TRBV4-3|TRBJ2-2
TGCGCCAGCAGCCCCGGTCTAGGGGAACACGGGGAGCTGTTTTTT
CASSPGLGEHGELFF
>NA|NA|TRBV19|TRBJ1-5
TGTGCCAGTAGTATTTCCGGATATAGCAATCAGCCCCAGCATTTT
CASSISGYSNQPQHF
>NA|NA|TRBV18|TRBJ1-1
TGTGCCAGCTCACCGGGGGGACTGACTGAAGCTTTCTTT
CASSPGGLTEAFF
>NA|once|TRBV21-1|TRBJ2-7
TGTGCCAGCAGCCCCCACAGGGGGCAAGACTACGAGCAGTACTTC
CASSPHRGQDYEQYF
>NA|NA|TRBV27|TRBJ1-2
TGTGCCAGCAGTTGGGCACGGGAGGACTATGGCTACACCTTC
CASSWAREDYGYTF
>NA|NA|TRBV6-5|TRBJ1-3
TGTGCCAGCAGGAAAGACGGAAACTCTGGAAACACCATATATTTT
CASRKDGNSGNTIYF
>TRBD1|NA|TRBV13|TRBJ2-7
TGTGCCAGCAGCTACCCGGGACAGAGCAACGAGCAGTACTTC
CASSYPGQSNEQYF
>TRBD2|NA|TRBV7-2|TRBJ2-7
TGTGCCAGCAGCAAAACTAGCGGTACTTCCTACGAGCAGTACTTC
CASSKTSGTSYEQYF
>NA|NA|TRBV2|TRBJ2-7
TGTGCCAGCAGTGAAGGACAGGTCCTTACCTACGAGCAGTACTTC
CASSEGQVLTYEQYF
>NA|once|TRBV5-1|TRBJ2-7
TGCGCCAGCAGCCAGGGTTTAGGGTACGAGCAGTACTTC
CASSQGLGYEQYF
>NA|once|TRBV15|TRBJ2-2
TGTGCCACCACCCCGAGCAGGAACACCGGGGAGCTGTTTTTT
CATTPSRNTGELFF
>NA|NA|TRBV6-5|TRBJ1-1
TGTGCCAGCAGCCACGCGGGTAACACTGAAGCTTTCTTT
CASSHAGNTEAFF
>NA|NA|TRBV10-3|TRBJ1-1
TGTGCCATCACTCCGACGCTGAACACTGAAGCTTTCTTT
CAITPTLNTEAFF
>NA|NA|TRBV7-9|TRBJ2-7
TGTGCCAGCAGCTTCCTTACCAGCGAGCAGTACTTC
CASSFLTSEQYF